A single sample gave rise to the 15 T cell receptor beta chains below, sequenced in a study of post-analysis software for immune sequencing data. Study conclusions and caveats: Among 5 or 6 TRBV segments more frequent in patients than controls were TRBV5-6, TRBV5-1 and TRBV20-1.

The TCR beta cDNA libraries carried unique molecular identifiers. Using its own MiXCR run on the PCR reads, TCRdb lists one record per CDR3 protein. This sample has 750,000 to 950,000 distinct CDR3 sequences, with about 57% found just once. What these receptors recognize is not known. Material: blood. These receptors came from a girl aged 10 to 17 with multiple sclerosis.

A few counts support this clonotype. This rearrangement joins TRBV4-1 to TRBJ2-1; D is perhaps TRBD2 (5 bases). The CDR3 has 19 residues. Trimming removed 0 bases at V and 5 bases at J, with 23 bases between. The germline V gene encodes CDR1 MGHRA and CDR2 YSYEKL. CDR3: CASSQESLGSSPSNNEQFF. In nucleotides, the CDR3 is TGCGCCAGCAGCCAAGAGTCTTTAGGGTCTAGCCCATCGAACAATGAGCAGTTCTTC.

This clonotype was recorded a few times. This chain uses TRBV12-3 or TRBV12-4 with TRBJ2-3; possible D gene TRBD1, 7 bases. CDR3 length: 16 amino acids. V gave up 7 bases and J gave up 3 bases, with 20 bases separating them. Here the CDR3 reads CASKGGEQGKTDTQYF. As DNA, the CDR3 is TGTGCCAGCAAGGGGGGTGAACAGGGGAAGACAGATACGCAGTATTTT.

The chain carries TRBV29-1 and TRBJ2-5; D not certain. V was clipped by 5 bases and J by 2 bases, with 12 bases between them. The germline V gene encodes CDR1 SQVTM and CDR2 ANQGSEA. The CDR3 is made up of 13 amino acids. CDR3 protein: CSVHRRSQETQYF. The CDR3 DNA follows: TGCAGCGTTCATCGCCGGTCACAAGAGACCCAGTACTTC.

The chain recombines TRBV20-1 with TRBJ2-5; no firm D call. This CDR3 region has 14 residues. CDR1 and CDR2 from the germline V gene are DFQATT and SNEGSKA (reference sequence). Trimming took off 0 bases at V and 11 bases at J, with 19 bases between the two ends. CDR3 region: CSARDPTAHNEQYF. The CDR3 region has the DNA TGCAGTGCTAGAGACCCCACAGCCCACAATGAGCAGTACTTC.

The rearrangement links TRBV7-9 to TRBJ2-1, with 7 nucleotides matching TRBD2. This CDR3 spans 14 amino acids. Germline V CDR1 and CDR2: SEHNR, FQNEAQ (reference sequence). V dropped 6 bases and J dropped 8; count of bases not matched to a gene: 10. CDR3 sequence: CASSRGRAGDEQFF. The DNA for the CDR3 is TGTGCCAGCAGTCGGGGTAGGGCGGGGGATGAGCAGTTCTTC.

The rearrangement joins TRBV29-1 to TRBJ2-1; 8 positions match TRBD2. This CDR3 is 14 amino acids long. V shed 2 bases and J 8 bases; nucleotides not matched to a gene: 8. CDR1 SQVTM and CDR2 ANQGSEA come from the germline V gene. As DNA, the CDR3 is TGCAGCGTTGAAAACCCAGCGGGAGTCTATGAGCAGTTCTTC. Its translation: CSVENPAGVYEQFF.

The rearrangement links TRBV7-9 to TRBJ2-1; the match to TRBD2 covers 10 bases. The CDR3 runs 13 residues. V was pared by 3 bases and J by 8 bases, with 1 base of the junction left unmatched. Per the germline V gene, CDR1 is SEHNR and CDR2 is FQNEAQ (reference sequence). In DNA form, the CDR3 reads TGTGCCAGCAGCTTCCTAGCGGGGGATGAGCAGTTCTTC. Its translation is CASSFLAGDEQFF.

This clonotype was counted a few times. The rearrangement joins TRBV5-5 to TRBJ1-5, with TRBD1 matching 9 bases. Looked up from germline, CDR1 is SGHKS and CDR2 is YYEKEE (reference sequence). After removal of 4 bases from V and 6 bases from J, the junction contained 5 bases not matched to a gene. CDR3 length: 14 residues. CDR3 coding DNA: TGTGCCAGCAGCGGGACAGGGAACAGTCAGCCCCAGCATTTT. Protein product: CASSGTGNSQPQHF. Full variable domain (remainder filled in from reference TRBV5-5 and TRBJ1-5): DAGVTQSPTHLIKTRGQQVTLRCSPISGHKSVSWYQQVLGQGPQFIFQYYEKEERGRGNFPDRFSARQFPNYSSELNVNALLLGDSALYLCASSGTGNSQPQHFGDGTRLSIL.

This clonotype was seen more than once but under ten times. The V call is TRBV6-2 or TRBV6-3, the J call TRBJ2-3; D is undetermined. Trimming removed 0 bases at V and 6 bases at J, with 16 bases between. Germline V lookup: CDR1 MNHEY, CDR2 SVGEGT. The CDR3 extends over 16 amino acids. Here the CDR3 reads CASSYSRGPELDTQYF. CDR3 DNA: TGTGCCAGCAGTTACTCGAGAGGTCCCGAGTTGGATACGCAGTATTTT.

This chain uses TRBV12-3 or TRBV12-4 with TRBJ1-2, with D tentatively TRBD1 (5 bases). The CDR3 is made up of 13 amino acids. With 6 bases removed from V and 3 bases from J, the gap between germline ends came to 11 bases. The CDR3 loop reads CASRSGTHYGYTF. CDR3 bases: TGTGCCAGCAGGTCCGGGACCCACTATGGCTACACCTTC.

This rearrangement joins TRBV7-2 to TRBJ1-1; D ambiguous. The CDR3 extends over 15 amino acids. CDR1 is SGHTA, CDR2 FQGNSA, per germline. V gave up 2 bases and J gave up 4 bases, with 14 bases separating them. In DNA form, the CDR3 reads TGTGCCAGCAGCTTAAAGCACAGTGAGAGCACTGAAGCTTTCTTT. Its protein product is CASSLKHSESTEAFF. Using reference TRBV7-2 and TRBJ1-1 for the parts outside the CDR3, the full variable domain is GAGVSQSPSNKVTEKGKDVELRCDPISGHTALYWYRQSLGQGLEFLIYFQGNSAPDKSGLPSDRFSAERTGGSVSTLTIQRTQQEDSAVYLCASSLKHSESTEAFFGQGTRLTVV.

A few counts support this clonotype. The chain links TRBV5-6 to TRBJ1-2, with D maybe TRBD1 (5 bases). Trimming removed 6 bases from V and 6 bases from J, with 21 bases in between. CDR3 length: 15 residues. Germline CDR1 reads SGHDT; CDR2 reads YYEEEE. In nucleotides, the CDR3 is TGTGCCAGCACCACCCCGTGGAGGGGCGATGATGGCTACACCTTC. It translates to CASTTPWRGDDGYTF.

The chain has TRBV5-1 and TRBJ2-3, with D hard to call. Looked up from germline, CDR1 is SGHRS and CDR2 is YFSETQ. Trimming pared 4 bases from V and 4 bases from J, leaving 10 bases between. The CDR3 runs 13 residues. CDR3 protein: CASSVRVPDTQYF. The CDR3 DNA sequence: TGCGCCAGCAGCGTCCGTGTTCCAGATACGCAGTATTTT.

This clonotype was picked up a small number of times. The chain links TRBV12-3 or TRBV12-4 to TRBJ2-5; tentative D call: TRBD1 (6 bases). There are 16 residues in the CDR3. With 3 bases removed from V and 1 base from J, the gap between germline ends came to 15 bases. The CDR3 is CASSLGESRGQETQYF. The CDR3 DNA is TGTGCCAGCAGTTTGGGGGAGAGCAGGGGCCAAGAGACCCAGTACTTC.

This chain connects TRBV7-2 to TRBJ1-1; D gene ambiguous. CDR3 size: 13 residues. Trimming stripped 3 bases from V and 10 bases from J, with 15 bases between. Germline lookup yields CDR1 SGHTA and CDR2 FQGNSA. Written as DNA, the CDR3 is TGTGCCAGCAGCTTGGGATTCCAGTCCCCAGCTTTCTTT. Its translation is CASSLGFQSPAFF.